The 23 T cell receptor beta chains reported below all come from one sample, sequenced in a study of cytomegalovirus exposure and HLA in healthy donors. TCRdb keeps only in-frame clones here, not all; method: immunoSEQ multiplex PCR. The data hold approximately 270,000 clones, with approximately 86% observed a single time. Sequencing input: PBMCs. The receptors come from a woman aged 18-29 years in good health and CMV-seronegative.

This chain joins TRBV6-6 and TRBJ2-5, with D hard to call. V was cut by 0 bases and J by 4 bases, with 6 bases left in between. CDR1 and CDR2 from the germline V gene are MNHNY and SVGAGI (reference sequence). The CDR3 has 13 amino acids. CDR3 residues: CASSYSQLETQYF. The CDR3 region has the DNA TGTGCCAGCAGTTACTCACAGCTAGAGACCCAGTACTTC.

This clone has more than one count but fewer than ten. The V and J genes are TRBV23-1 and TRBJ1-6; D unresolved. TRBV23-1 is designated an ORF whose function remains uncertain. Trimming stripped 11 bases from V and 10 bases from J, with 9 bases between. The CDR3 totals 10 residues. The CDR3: CAWRGSPLHF. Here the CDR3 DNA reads TGCGCCTGGCGCGGGTCACCCCTCCACTTT.

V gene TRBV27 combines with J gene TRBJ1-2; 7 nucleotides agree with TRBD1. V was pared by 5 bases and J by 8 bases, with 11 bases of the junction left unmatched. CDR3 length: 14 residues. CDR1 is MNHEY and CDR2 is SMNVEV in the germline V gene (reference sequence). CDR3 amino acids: CASSQTGTVGGYTF. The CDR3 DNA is TGTGCCAGCAGTCAAACAGGGACAGTCGGCGGCTACACCTTC.

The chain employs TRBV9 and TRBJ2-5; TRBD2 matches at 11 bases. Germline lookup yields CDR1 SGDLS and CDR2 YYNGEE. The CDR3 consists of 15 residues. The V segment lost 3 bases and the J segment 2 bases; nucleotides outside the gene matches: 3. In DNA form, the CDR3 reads TGTGCCAGCAGCGGCACTAGCGGGGGACAAGAGACCCAGTACTTC. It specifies CASSGTSGGQETQYF. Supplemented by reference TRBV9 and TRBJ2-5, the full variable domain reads DSGVTQTPKHLITATGQRVTLRCSPRSGDLSVYWYQQSLDQGLQFLIQYYNGEERAKGNILERFSAQQFPDLHSELNLSSLELGDSALYFCASSGTSGGQETQYFGPGTRLLVL.

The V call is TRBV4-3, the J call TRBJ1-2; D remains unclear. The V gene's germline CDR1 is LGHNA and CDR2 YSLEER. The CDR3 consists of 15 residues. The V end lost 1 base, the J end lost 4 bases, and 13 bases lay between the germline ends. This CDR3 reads CASSQGAGSGYGYTF. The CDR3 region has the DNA TGCGCCAGCAGCCAAGGGGCAGGTAGCGGCTATGGCTACACCTTC.

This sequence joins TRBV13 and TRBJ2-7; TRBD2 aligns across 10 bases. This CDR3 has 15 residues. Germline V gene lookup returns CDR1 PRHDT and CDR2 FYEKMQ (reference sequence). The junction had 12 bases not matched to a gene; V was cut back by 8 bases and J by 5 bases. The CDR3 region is CASGESGRVYHEQYF. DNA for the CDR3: TGTGCCAGCGGAGAAAGCGGGAGGGTTTACCACGAGCAGTACTTC.

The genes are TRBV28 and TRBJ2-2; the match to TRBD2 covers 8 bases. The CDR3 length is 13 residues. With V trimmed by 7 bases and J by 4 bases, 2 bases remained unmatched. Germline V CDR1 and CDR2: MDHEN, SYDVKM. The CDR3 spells CASTTSGTGELFF. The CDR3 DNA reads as TGTGCCAGCACAACTAGCGGCACCGGGGAGCTGTTTTTT.

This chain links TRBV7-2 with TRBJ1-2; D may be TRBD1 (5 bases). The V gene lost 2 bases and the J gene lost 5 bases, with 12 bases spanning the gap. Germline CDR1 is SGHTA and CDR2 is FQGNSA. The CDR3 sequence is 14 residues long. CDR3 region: CASSLRQIFYGYTF. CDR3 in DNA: TGTGCCAGCAGCTTACGACAGATTTTTTATGGCTACACCTTC.

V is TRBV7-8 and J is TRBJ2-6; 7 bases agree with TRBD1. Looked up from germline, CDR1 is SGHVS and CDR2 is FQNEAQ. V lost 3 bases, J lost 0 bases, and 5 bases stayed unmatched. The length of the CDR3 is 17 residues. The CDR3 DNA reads TGTGCCAGCAGCTTCCCGGGACAGAGCTCTGGGGCCAACGTCCTGACTTTC. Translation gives CASSFPGQSSGANVLTF.

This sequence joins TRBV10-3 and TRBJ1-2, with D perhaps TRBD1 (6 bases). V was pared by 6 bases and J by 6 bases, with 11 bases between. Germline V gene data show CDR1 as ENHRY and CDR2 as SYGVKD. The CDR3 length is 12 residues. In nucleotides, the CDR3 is TGTGCCATCAGCCAGGGGAGGGATGGCTACACCTTC. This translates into CAISQGRDGYTF.

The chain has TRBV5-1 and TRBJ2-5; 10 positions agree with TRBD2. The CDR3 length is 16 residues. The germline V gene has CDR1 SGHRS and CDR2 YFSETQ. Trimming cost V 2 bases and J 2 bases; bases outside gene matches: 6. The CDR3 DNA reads TGCGCCAGCAGCTTACAAGCGGGAGGGCCTCAAGAGACCCAGTACTTC. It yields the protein CASSLQAGGPQETQYF. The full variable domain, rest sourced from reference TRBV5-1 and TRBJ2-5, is KAGVTQTPRYLIKTRGQQVTLSCSPISGHRSVSWYQQTPGQGLQFLFEYFSETQRNKGNFPGRFSGRQFSNSRSEMNVSTLELGDSALYLCASSLQAGGPQETQYFGPGTRLLVL.

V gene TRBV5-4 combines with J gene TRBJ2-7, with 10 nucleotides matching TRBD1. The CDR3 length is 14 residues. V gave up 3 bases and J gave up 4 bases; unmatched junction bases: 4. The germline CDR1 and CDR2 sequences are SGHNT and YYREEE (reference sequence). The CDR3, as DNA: TGTGCCAGCAGCTGGGGACAGGGGACATACGAGCAGTACTTC. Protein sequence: CASSWGQGTYEQYF.

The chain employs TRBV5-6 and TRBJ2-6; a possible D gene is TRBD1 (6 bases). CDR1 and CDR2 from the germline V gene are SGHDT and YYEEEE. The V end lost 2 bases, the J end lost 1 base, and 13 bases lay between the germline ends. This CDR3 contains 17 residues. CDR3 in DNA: TGTGCCAGCAGCTTCCTATCGGGACAATCTGGGGCCAACGTCCTGACTTTC. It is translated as CASSFLSGQSGANVLTF.

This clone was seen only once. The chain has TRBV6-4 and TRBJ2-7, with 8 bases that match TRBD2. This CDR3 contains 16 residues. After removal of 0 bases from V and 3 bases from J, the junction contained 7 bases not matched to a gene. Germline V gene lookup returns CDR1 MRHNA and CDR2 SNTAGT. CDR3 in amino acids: CASSDSEGSGIYEQYF. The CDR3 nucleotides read TGTGCCAGCAGTGACTCGGAGGGTAGCGGGATCTACGAGCAGTACTTC.

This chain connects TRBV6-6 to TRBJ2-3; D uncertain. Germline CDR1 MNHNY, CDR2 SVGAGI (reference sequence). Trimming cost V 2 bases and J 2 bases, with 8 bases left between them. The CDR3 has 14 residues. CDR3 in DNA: TGTGCCAGCAGTTACGGAGCCCTCACAGATACGCAGTATTTT. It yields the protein CASSYGALTDTQYF.

CDR3 nucleotides: TGCGCCAGCAGCCAAGATCTTCGGGGGAGCTCCTACAATGAGCAGTTCTTC. This sequence encodes CASSQDLRGSSYNEQFF. V and J are TRBV4-1 and TRBJ2-1; TRBD2 is a possible D gene (6 bases). Trimming pared 0 bases from V and 0 bases from J, leaving 12 bases between. Per germline, CDR1 MGHRA and CDR2 YSYEKL. This CDR3 is 17 amino acids long.

CDR3 protein: CASSQDFGGYNEQFF. CDR3 nucleotides: TGCGCCAGCAGCCAAGATTTCGGGGGCTACAATGAGCAGTTCTTC. The chain carries TRBV4-1 and TRBJ2-1, with a tentative D call TRBD2 (6 bases). This CDR3 has 15 amino acids. CDR1 and CDR2 from the germline V gene are MGHRA and YSYEKL. Deletions cut 0 bases from V and 3 bases from J, with 9 bases between.

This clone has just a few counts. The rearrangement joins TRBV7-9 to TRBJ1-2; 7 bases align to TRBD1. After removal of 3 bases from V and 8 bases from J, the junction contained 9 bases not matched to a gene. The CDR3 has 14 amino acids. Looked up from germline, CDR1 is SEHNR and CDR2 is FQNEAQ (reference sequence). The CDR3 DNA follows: TGTGCCAGCAGCTTGGAGCAGGGGGAAGGCGGCTACACCTTC. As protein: CASSLEQGEGGYTF.

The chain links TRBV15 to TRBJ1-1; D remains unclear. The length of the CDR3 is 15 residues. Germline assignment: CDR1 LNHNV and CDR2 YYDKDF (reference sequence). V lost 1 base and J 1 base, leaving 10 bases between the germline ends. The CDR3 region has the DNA TGTGCCACCAGCAGAGGGAGGAGCACGAACACTGAAGCTTTCTTT. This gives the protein CATSRGRSTNTEAFF. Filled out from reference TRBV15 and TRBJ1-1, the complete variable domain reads DAMVIQNPRYQVTQFGKPVTLSCSQTLNHNVMYWYQQKSSQAPKLLFHYYDKDFNNEADTPDNFQSRRPNTSFCFLDIRSPGLGDTAMYLCATSRGRSTNTEAFFGQGTRLTVV.

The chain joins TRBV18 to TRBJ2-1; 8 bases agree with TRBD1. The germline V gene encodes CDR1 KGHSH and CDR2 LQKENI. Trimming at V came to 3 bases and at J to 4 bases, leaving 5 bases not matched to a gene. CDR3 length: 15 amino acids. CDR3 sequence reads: CASSPSDRAYNEQFF. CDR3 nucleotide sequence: TGTGCCAGCTCACCCTCGGACAGGGCTTACAATGAGCAGTTCTTC.

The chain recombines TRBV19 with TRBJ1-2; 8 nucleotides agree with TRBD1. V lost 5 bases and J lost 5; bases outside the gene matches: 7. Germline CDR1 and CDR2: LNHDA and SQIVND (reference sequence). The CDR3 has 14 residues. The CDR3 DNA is TGTGCCAGTAGTCCTCGGCGACAGGGGTATGGCTACACCTTC. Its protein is CASSPRRQGYGYTF.

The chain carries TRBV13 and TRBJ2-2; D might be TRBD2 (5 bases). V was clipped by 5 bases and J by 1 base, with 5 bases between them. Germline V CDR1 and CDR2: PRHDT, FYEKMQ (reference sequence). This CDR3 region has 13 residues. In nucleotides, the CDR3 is TGTGCCAGCAGCCGGGGGAACACCGGGGAGCTGTTTTTT. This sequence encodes CASSRGNTGELFF.

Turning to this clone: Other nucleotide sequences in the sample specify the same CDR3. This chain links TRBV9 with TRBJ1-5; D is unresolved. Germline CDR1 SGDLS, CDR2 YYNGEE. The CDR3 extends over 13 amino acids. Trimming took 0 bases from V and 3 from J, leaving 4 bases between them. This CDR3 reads CASSVGANQPQHF. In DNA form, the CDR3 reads TGTGCCAGCAGCGTAGGGGCCAATCAGCCCCAGCATTTT.